This paragraph reports one T cell receptor (beta chain). Its antigen is not identified. Assay used: immunoSEQ multiplex PCR; TCRdb lists only in-frame clones, some missing. The top ten clones hold 12% of a sample with about 90,000 clones, around nine tenths of them seen once. Whether given at about 4 or about 12 weeks, second doses were pooled. This record belongs to a study of T cell responses to AZD1222 COVID-19 vaccine. Regarding the study as a whole: Vaccine-associated CD4 TCRs spanned spike, dominant at 160-218 and 743-854. Researchers took repertoire samples only after the peak T cell response had come.

The CDR3 extends over 14 amino acids. CDR1 is MRHNA and CDR2 is SNTAGT in the germline V gene. The ends were cut back, 3 bases at V and 2 bases at J, with 9 bases in the middle. The receptor was isolated from an adult who received the AZD1222 COVID-19 vaccine. The V call is TRBV6-4, the J call TRBJ2-3; no clear D. The source was peripheral blood, collected 28 days after the second AZD1222 dose. Here the CDR3 reads CASSEGLLTDTQYF. The CDR3 nucleotides are TGTGCCAGCAGTGAAGGCCTACTCACAGATACGCAGTATTTT.